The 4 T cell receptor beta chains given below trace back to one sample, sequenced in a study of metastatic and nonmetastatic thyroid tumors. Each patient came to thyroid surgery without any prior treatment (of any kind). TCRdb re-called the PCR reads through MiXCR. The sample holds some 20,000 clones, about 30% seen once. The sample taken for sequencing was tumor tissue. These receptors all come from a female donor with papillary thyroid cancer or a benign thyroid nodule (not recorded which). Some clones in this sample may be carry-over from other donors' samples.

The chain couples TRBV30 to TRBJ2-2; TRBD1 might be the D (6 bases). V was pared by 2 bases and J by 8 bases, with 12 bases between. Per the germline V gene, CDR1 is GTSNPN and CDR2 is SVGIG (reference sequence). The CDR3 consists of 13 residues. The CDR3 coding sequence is TGTGCCTGGAGTACAGGGCCGGTGGGGGAGCTGTTTTTT. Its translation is CAWSTGPVGELFF.

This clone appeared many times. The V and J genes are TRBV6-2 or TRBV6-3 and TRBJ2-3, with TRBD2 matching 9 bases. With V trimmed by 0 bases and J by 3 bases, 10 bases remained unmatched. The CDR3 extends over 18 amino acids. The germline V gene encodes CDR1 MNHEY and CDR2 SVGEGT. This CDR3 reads CASSYSGSGLARTDTQYF. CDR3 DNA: TGTGCCAGCAGTTACTCGGGGTCCGGACTAGCGCGTACAGATACGCAGTATTTT.

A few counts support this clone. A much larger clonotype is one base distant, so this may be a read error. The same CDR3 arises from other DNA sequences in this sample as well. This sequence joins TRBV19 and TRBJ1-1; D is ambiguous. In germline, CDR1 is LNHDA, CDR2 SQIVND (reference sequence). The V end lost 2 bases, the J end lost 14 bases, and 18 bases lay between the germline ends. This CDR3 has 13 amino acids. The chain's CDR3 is CASSIKLNTGAFF. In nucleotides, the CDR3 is TGTGCCAGTAGTATAAAGTTGAACACTGGAGCCTTCTTT.

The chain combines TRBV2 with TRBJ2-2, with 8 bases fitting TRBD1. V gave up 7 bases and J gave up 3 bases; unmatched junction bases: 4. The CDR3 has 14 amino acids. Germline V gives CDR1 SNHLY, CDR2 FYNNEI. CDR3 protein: CASTGTGYTGELFF. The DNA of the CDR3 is TGTGCCAGCACCGGGACAGGATACACCGGGGAGCTGTTTTTT. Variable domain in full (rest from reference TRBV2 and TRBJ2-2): EPEVTQTPSHQVTQMGQEVILRCVPISNHLYFYWYRQILGQKVEFLVSFYNNEISEKSEIFDDQFSVERPDGSNFTLKIRSTKLEDSAMYFCASTGTGYTGELFFGEGSRLTVL.